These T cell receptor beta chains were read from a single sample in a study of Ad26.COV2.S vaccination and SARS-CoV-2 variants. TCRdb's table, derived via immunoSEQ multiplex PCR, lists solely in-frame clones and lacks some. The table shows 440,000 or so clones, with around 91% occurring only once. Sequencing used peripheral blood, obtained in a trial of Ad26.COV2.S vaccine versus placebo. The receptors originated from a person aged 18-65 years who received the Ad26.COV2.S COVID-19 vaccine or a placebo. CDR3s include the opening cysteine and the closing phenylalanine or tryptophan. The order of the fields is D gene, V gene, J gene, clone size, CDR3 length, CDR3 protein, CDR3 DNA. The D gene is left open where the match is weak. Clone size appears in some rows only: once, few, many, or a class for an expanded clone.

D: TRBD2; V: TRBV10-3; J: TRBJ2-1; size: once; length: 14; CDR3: CAITQRESYNEQFF; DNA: TGTGCCATCACCCAGCGGGAGTCCTACAATGAGCAGTTCTTC
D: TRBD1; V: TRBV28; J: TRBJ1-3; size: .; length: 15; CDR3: CASSTEGARGNTIYF; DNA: TGTGCCAGCAGTACCGAGGGGGCGCGAGGAAACACCATATATTTT
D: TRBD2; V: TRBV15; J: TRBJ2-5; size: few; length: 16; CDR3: CATSRGLAGGHETQYF; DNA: TGTGCCACCAGCAGGGGACTAGCGGGAGGGCACGAGACCCAGTACTTC
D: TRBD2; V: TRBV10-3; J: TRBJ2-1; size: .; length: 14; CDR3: CAISVAGGRNEQFF; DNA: TGTGCCATCAGTGTAGCGGGAGGGAGAAATGAGCAGTTCTTC
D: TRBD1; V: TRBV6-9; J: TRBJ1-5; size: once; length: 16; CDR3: CASSYSPDRVGQPQHF; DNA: TGTGCCAGCAGTTATTCGCCCGACAGGGTTGGCCAGCCCCAGCATTTT
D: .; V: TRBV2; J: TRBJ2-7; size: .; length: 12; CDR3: CAGGLLSYEQYF; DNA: TGTGCCGGGGGCCTCCTCTCCTACGAGCAGTACTTC
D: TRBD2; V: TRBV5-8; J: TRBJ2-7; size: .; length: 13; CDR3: CASSFGLAGVNHF; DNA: TGTGCCAGCAGCTTTGGACTAGCGGGAGTGAATCACTTC
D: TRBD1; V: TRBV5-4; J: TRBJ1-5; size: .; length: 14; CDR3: CASSAGTANQPQHF; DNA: TGTGCCAGCAGCGCCGGGACAGCCAATCAGCCCCAGCATTTT
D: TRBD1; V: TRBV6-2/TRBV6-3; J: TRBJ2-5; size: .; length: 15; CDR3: CASSYPTGTPETQYF; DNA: TGTGCCAGCAGTTACCCGACAGGGACCCCCGAGACCCAGTACTTC
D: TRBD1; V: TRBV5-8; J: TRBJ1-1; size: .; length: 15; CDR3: CASSWSGTGNTEAFF; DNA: TGTGCCAGCAGCTGGTCCGGGACAGGGAACACTGAAGCTTTCTTT
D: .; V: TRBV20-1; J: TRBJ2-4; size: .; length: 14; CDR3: CSASFGQGPNIQYF; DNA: TGCAGTGCTAGTTTCGGGCAGGGTCCGAACATTCAGTACTTC
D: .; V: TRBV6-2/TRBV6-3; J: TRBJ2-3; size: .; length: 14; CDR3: CASSTQEGVDTQYF; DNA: TGTGCCAGCAGTACCCAGGAGGGCGTAGATACGCAGTATTTT
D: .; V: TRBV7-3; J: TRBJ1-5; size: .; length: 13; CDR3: CASSPDPGQPQHF; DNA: TGTGCCAGCAGCCCCGACCCGGGACAGCCCCAGCATTTT
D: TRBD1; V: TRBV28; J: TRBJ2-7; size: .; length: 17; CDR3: CASSTRGPGQGFYEQYF; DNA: TGTGCCAGCAGCACAAGAGGGCCGGGACAGGGTTTTTACGAGCAGTACTTC
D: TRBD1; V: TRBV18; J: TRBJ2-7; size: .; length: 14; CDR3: CASSPRTGGFEQYF; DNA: TGTGCCAGCTCACCCAGGACAGGGGGCTTCGAGCAGTACTTC
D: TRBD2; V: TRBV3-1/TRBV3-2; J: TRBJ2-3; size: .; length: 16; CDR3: CASSQVSSGSTDTQYF; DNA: TGTGCCAGCAGCCAAGTTAGTAGCGGGAGCACAGATACGCAGTATTTT
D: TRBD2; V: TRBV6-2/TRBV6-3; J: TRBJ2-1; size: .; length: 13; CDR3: CASSWTSVNEQFF; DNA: TGTGCCAGCAGCTGGACTAGCGTAAATGAGCAGTTCTTC
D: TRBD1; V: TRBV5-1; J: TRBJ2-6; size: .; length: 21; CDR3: CASSSPNARQGARSGANVLTF; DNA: TGCGCCAGCAGCTCCCCCAACGCCAGACAGGGGGCCCGCTCTGGGGCCAACGTCCTGACTTTC
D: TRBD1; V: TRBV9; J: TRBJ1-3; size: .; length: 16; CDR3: CASSVASGTDGNTIYF; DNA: TGTGCCAGCAGCGTTGCCTCCGGGACAGACGGAAACACCATATATTTT
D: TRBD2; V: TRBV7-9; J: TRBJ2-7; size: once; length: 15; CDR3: CASSYSSGRRYEQYF; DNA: TGTGCCAGCAGCTACTCTAGCGGGAGACGGTACGAGCAGTACTTC